Presented here are 5 T cell receptor beta chains from one specimen sequenced in a study of cytomegalovirus exposure and HLA in healthy donors. Some clones are missing from TCRdb's copy, which holds only in-frame ones; the method was immunoSEQ multiplex PCR. Among roughly 260,000 clones, 80% to 90% were seen once, and the ten largest hold less than 3%. The sample comprised PBMCs. Source of these receptors: a man between 18 and 29 years old in good health and CMV-seronegative.

The chain links TRBV20-1 to TRBJ1-1; D perhaps matches TRBD1 (5 bases). Per the germline V gene, CDR1 is DFQATT and CDR2 is SNEGSKA (reference sequence). The CDR3 spans 11 residues. Trimming cost V 6 bases and J 4 bases, with 9 bases left between them. The CDR3 spells CSAWGGTEAFF. Here the CDR3 DNA reads TGCAGTGCCTGGGGGGGCACTGAAGCTTTCTTT.

This clone was observed a few times. The CDR3 sequence: CASSLGESDTQYF. CDR3 sequence (DNA): TGTGCCAGCAGCTTAGGCGAGTCAGATACGCAGTATTTT. The J gene is TRBJ2-3, the V gene TRBV7-2, with D hard to call. This CDR3 has 13 residues. In germline, CDR1 is SGHTA, CDR2 FQGNSA. V lost 1 base to trimming and J lost 4 bases, with 6 bases between them. Based on the CDR3 plus reference TRBV7-2 and TRBJ2-3, the full variable domain is GAGVSQSPSNKVTEKGKDVELRCDPISGHTALYWYRQSLGQGLEFLIYFQGNSAPDKSGLPSDRFSAERTGGSVSTLTIQRTQQEDSAVYLCASSLGESDTQYFGPGTRLTVL.

J is TRBJ1-3 and V is TRBV7-9; TRBD1 aligns across 8 bases. This CDR3 region has 16 residues. The germline gives CDR1 SEHNR, CDR2 FQNEAQ (reference sequence). The V segment lost 1 base and the J segment 2 bases; nucleotides outside the gene matches: 4. CDR3 nucleotide sequence: TGTGCCAGCAGCTTAGGGGCCAGGGGGCCTGGAAACACCATATATTTT. Amino acid sequence: CASSLGARGPGNTIYF.

The chain carries TRBV4-1 and TRBJ2-3; 7 bases fit TRBD2. The germline gives CDR1 MGHRA, CDR2 YSYEKL. With V trimmed by 7 bases and J by 2 bases, 12 bases remained unmatched. The CDR3 consists of 16 residues. The CDR3 region is CASTPRLADTTDTQYF. CDR3 nucleotides: TGCGCCAGCACCCCACGCCTAGCGGACACCACAGATACGCAGTATTTT.

The chain recombines TRBV27 with TRBJ1-2; the D gene is possibly TRBD1 (6 bases). The CDR3 spans 12 residues. Trimming shortened V by 6 bases and J by 8 bases, and 13 bases separated the two germline ends. Germline lookup yields CDR1 MNHEY and CDR2 SMNVEV (reference sequence). For the CDR3, the DNA is TGTGCCAGCAGCTCTGCAGGGGAAGGCTACACCTTC. Residues: CASSSAGEGYTF.